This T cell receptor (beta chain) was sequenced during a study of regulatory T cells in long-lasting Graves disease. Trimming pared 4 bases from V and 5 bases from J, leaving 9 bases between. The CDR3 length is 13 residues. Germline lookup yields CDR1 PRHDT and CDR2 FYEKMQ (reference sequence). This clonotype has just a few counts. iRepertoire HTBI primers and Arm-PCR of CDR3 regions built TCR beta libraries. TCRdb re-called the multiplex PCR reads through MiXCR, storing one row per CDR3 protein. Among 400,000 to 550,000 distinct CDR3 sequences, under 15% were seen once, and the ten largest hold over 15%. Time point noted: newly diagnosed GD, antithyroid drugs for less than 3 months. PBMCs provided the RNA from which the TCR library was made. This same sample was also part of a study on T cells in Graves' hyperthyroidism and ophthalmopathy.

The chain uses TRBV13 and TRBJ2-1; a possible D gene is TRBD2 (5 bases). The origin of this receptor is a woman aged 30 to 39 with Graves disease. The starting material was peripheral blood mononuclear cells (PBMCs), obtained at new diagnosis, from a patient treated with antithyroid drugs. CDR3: CASSSGINNEQFF. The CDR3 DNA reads TGTGCCAGCAGCTCGGGAATTAACAATGAGCAGTTCTTC. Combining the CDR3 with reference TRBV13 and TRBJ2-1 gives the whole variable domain AAGVIQSPRHLIKEKRETATLKCYPIPRHDTVYWYQQGPGQDPQFLISFYEKMQSDKGSIPDRFSAQQFSDYHSELNMSSLELGDSALYFCASSSGINNEQFFGPGTRLTVL.